This is a list of T cell receptor beta chains from one sample in a study of T-cell memory formation after mild COVID-19. A single record per CDR3 protein comes from TCRdb applying MiXCR to the 5' RACE reads. The table lists 170,000 or so distinct CDR3 sequences, 20% to 25% of them singletons. The sample was PBMCs or a T cell subset sorted from them (not recorded which). These receptors were collected from an adult woman who had mild COVID-19 (a few samples of this study predate the infection). Cell type and time point are not known. Each CDR3 is given with its conserved first and last residue. D genes are given only for firm matches. Only part of the rows carry a size: once, few, many, or a class if the clone is expanded.

size	length	V	J	D	CDR3	DNA
many	13	TRBV19	TRBJ2-7	TRBD1	CASSPGQSYEQYF	TGTGCCAGCAGCCCGGGACAGTCCTACGAGCAGTACTTC
NA	14	TRBV11-3	TRBJ2-1	NA	CASSPRTGGYEQFF	TGTGCCAGCAGCCCTCGGACCGGGGGATATGAGCAGTTCTTC
few	17	TRBV6-5	TRBJ2-3	NA	CASSYSRLTDHTDTQYF	TGTGCCAGCAGTTACTCGAGGTTGACCGACCACACAGATACGCAGTATTTT
few	15	TRBV19	TRBJ2-7	NA	CASSMDGVSSYEQYF	TGTGCCAGTAGTATGGACGGGGTGAGCTCCTACGAGCAGTACTTC
NA	16	TRBV4-3	TRBJ2-5	TRBD1	CASSQDFGTGVETQYF	TGCGCCAGCAGCCAAGATTTCGGGACAGGGGTCGAGACCCAGTACTTC
few	12	TRBV30	TRBJ2-7	NA	CAWEGEVVEQYF	TGTGCCTGGGAAGGGGAAGTAGTCGAGCAGTACTTC
NA	14	TRBV5-6	TRBJ2-1	TRBD1	CASSQDRVTNEQFF	TGTGCCAGCAGCCAAGACAGGGTTACGAATGAGCAGTTCTTC
few	16	TRBV18	TRBJ2-2	TRBD1	CASSPPGQVVTGELFF	TGTGCCAGCTCACCACCGGGACAGGTCGTGACCGGGGAGCTGTTTTTT
NA	14	TRBV6-5	TRBJ2-7	TRBD1	CASSNAQGAREQYF	TGTGCCAGCAGTAACGCGCAGGGGGCGCGTGAGCAGTACTTC
few	15	TRBV10-3	TRBJ2-7	TRBD1	CAISESRDSHYEQYF	TGTGCCATCAGTGAGTCCCGGGACAGCCACTACGAGCAGTACTTC
NA	15	TRBV15	TRBJ1-2	NA	CATSRDHGHSYGYTF	TGTGCCACCAGCAGAGATCATGGACACAGCTATGGCTACACCTTC
NA	16	TRBV7-7	TRBJ2-2	TRBD1	CASSLLPGQGTGELFF	TGTGCCAGCAGCCTCCTCCCGGGACAGGGGACCGGGGAGCTGTTTTTT
NA	14	TRBV7-8	TRBJ2-3	NA	CASKADYRTDTQYF	TGTGCCAGCAAGGCGGACTATCGCACAGATACGCAGTATTTT
NA	14	TRBV7-9	TRBJ1-2	TRBD1	CASSSGQGSYGYTF	TGTGCCAGCAGCTCTGGACAGGGCAGCTATGGCTACACCTTC
NA	16	TRBV4-3	TRBJ2-1	TRBD2	CASSQDHGTSYNEQFF	TGCGCCAGCAGCCAAGATCATGGGACTAGCTACAATGAGCAGTTCTTC
few	16	TRBV10-2	TRBJ2-2	TRBD2	CASSPLAGGPTGELFF	TGCGCCAGCAGCCCACTAGCGGGAGGGCCCACCGGGGAGCTGTTTTTT
few	14	TRBV19	TRBJ1-1	NA	CASRQGRQNTEAFF	TGTGCCAGTAGGCAGGGGAGACAGAACACTGAAGCTTTCTTT
NA	13	TRBV12-3/TRBV12-4	TRBJ1-2	NA	CASTRVEGDGYTF	TGTGCCAGCACCAGGGTGGAAGGGGATGGCTACACCTTC
few	15	TRBV7-6	TRBJ2-7	NA	CASSKSGGKDSWQYF	TGTGCCAGCAGCAAAAGCGGAGGGAAGGATTCCTGGCAGTACTTC
NA	14	TRBV7-8	TRBJ1-2	TRBD1	CASSLGTGYDGYTF	TGTGCCAGCAGCCTCGGGACAGGTTACGATGGCTACACCTTC
few	14	TRBV6-2/TRBV6-3	TRBJ2-1	TRBD2	CASTPGLAFDEQFF	TGTGCCAGCACACCGGGACTAGCGTTTGATGAGCAGTTCTTC
NA	15	TRBV7-6	TRBJ2-1	NA	CASSILHSGYNEQFF	TGTGCCAGCAGTATCCTACATTCGGGTTACAATGAGCAGTTCTTC
NA	15	TRBV5-5	TRBJ1-6	NA	CASCRDSRDNSPLHF	TGTGCCAGCTGCAGAGACAGTAGAGATAATTCACCCCTCCACTTT
few	14	TRBV6-1	TRBJ2-7	NA	CASSEEAGAYEQYF	TGTGCCAGCAGTGAAGAGGCAGGGGCCTACGAGCAGTACTTC